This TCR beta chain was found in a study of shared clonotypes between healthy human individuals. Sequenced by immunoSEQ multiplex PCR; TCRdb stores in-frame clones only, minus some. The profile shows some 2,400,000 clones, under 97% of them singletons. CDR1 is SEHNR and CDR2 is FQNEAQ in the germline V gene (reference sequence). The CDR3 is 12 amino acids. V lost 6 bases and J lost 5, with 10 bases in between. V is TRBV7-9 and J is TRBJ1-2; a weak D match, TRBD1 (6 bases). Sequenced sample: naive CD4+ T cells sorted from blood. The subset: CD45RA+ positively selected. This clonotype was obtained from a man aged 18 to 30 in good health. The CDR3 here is CASSRGAYGYTF. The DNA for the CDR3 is TGTGCCAGCAGTCGGGGGGCATATGGCTACACCTTC.